Listed below are T cell receptor beta chains from one sample, sequenced in a study of blood T cell repertoires in COVID-19. Generated by immunoSEQ multiplex PCR, the TCRdb table keeps only in-frame clones and is missing some. The repertoire holds fewer than 250,000 clones, around 90% seen once, with approximately 1.7% in the top ten. Sequenced sample: peripheral blood. The receptors were gathered from a man in his 70s with acute or convalescent COVID-19. The CDR3 runs from the conserved cysteine through the conserved F or W. Fields, in order: J gene, D gene, V gene, CDR3 length, clone size, CDR3 protein, CDR3 DNA. The D gene is left open where the match is weak. Only some rows state a clone size, as once, few, many or a class for expanded clones.

TRBJ2-1	TRBD2	TRBV19	18	.	CASSTRLLAGSSYNEQFF	TGTGCCAGTAGTACCCGCCTACTAGCGGGGAGCTCCTACAATGAGCAGTTCTTC
TRBJ2-7	.	TRBV7-2	14	once	CASSLTGTLREQYF	TGTGCCAGCAGCTTGACAGGGACTCTTCGGGAGCAGTACTTC
TRBJ1-5	.	TRBV7-8	15	.	CASSLSGNSNQPQHF	TGTGCCAGCAGCTTATCCGGTAATAGCAATCAGCCCCAGCATTTT
TRBJ1-2	.	TRBV30	14	once	CAWSVAGVNYGYTF	TGTGCCTGGAGTGTAGCAGGGGTGAACTATGGCTACACCTTC
TRBJ2-3	TRBD2	TRBV28	12	.	CASSKASGSVYF	TGTGCCAGCAGTAAAGCTAGCGGGAGTGTGTATTTT
TRBJ1-1	TRBD1	TRBV7-2	16	.	CASSLEGAGGYTEAFF	TGTGCCAGCAGCTTAGAGGGGGCAGGGGGCTACACTGAAGCTTTCTTT
TRBJ1-5	TRBD1	TRBV28	16	.	CASSTTGTASNQPQHF	TGTGCCAGCAGTACGACAGGGACGGCGAGCAATCAGCCCCAGCATTTT
TRBJ1-5	.	TRBV7-9	15	.	CASSLGSGNGQPQHF	TGTGCCAGCAGCTTAGGGTCAGGGAATGGACAGCCCCAGCATTTT
TRBJ1-2	TRBD1	TRBV6-5	14	.	CASNIRDRASGYTF	TGTGCCAGCAACATACGGGACAGGGCTTCTGGCTACACCTTC
TRBJ1-5	.	TRBV7-6	12	.	CAVGAPNQPQHF	TGTGCCGTAGGGGCCCCCAATCAGCCCCAGCATTTT
TRBJ2-7	.	TRBV7-7	14	.	CASSFWRNSYEQYF	TGTGCTAGCAGCTTTTGGCGGAACTCCTACGAGCAGTACTTC
TRBJ1-3	.	TRBV3-1/TRBV3-2	14	few	CASSQGSSGNTIYF	TGTGCCAGCAGCCAAGGGAGCTCTGGAAACACCATATATTTT
TRBJ2-1	TRBD2	TRBV19	15	.	CASSIQGLADNEQFF	TGTGCCAGTAGTATCCAGGGACTAGCGGACAATGAGCAGTTCTTC
TRBJ1-1	TRBD1	TRBV27	15	.	CASSIRTGVNTEAFF	TGTGCCAGCAGTATCAGGACAGGGGTGAACACTGAAGCTTTCTTT
TRBJ2-1	TRBD2	TRBV6-5	14	.	CASTFSGRPHEQFF	TGTGCCAGCACCTTTAGCGGGAGGCCCCATGAGCAGTTCTTC
TRBJ2-7	TRBD1	TRBV6-5	15	.	CASSYQGTGGYEQYF	TGTGCCAGCAGTTACCAGGGGACAGGGGGATACGAGCAGTACTTC
TRBJ2-7	.	TRBV7-8	15	few	CASSFRQDSPYEQYF	TGTGCCAGCAGCTTTCGACAGGACTCCCCCTACGAGCAGTACTTC
TRBJ2-6	.	TRBV19	15	.	CASSKIQSGANVLTF	TGTGCCAGTAGTAAAATACAATCTGGGGCCAACGTCCTGACTTTC
TRBJ1-2	.	TRBV3-1/TRBV3-2	13	.	CASSLNREYGYTF	TGTGCCAGCAGCCTGAACAGGGAATATGGCTACACCTTC
TRBJ2-1	TRBD1	TRBV7-2	14	.	CASSSWTGVNEQFF	TGTGCCAGCAGCTCTTGGACAGGGGTGAATGAGCAGTTCTTC
TRBJ1-2	TRBD1	TRBV20-1	12	.	CSASQGAGGYTF	TGCAGTGCCAGTCAGGGGGCGGGTGGCTACACCTTC
TRBJ2-5	.	TRBV15	13	.	CATSGGQKETQYF	TGTGCCACCAGCGGCGGACAGAAAGAGACCCAGTACTTC
TRBJ2-5	TRBD2	TRBV24-1	15	once	CATSDRTAGGETQYF	TGTGCCACCAGTGATCGGACGGCGGGGGGAGAGACCCAGTACTTC
TRBJ2-1	TRBD2	TRBV5-1	15	.	CASSALAGGSDEQFF	TGCGCCAGCAGCGCATTAGCGGGAGGGAGCGATGAGCAGTTCTTC
TRBJ1-6	.	TRBV4-1	19	many	CASSQALFGLGRLYSPLHF	TGCGCCAGCAGCCAAGCGTTATTCGGTTTGGGCAGGCTCTATTCACCCCTCCACTTT
TRBJ2-3	.	TRBV6-1	16	many	CASSENPTVITDTQYF	TGTGCCAGCAGTGAAAATCCCACAGTCATAACAGATACGCAGTATTTT
TRBJ1-4	.	TRBV15	15	.	CATTPRARANEKLFF	TGTGCCACCACCCCTCGGGCCAGGGCGAATGAAAAACTGTTTTTT
TRBJ1-2	.	TRBV5-5	15	.	CASSLRGLANYGYTF	TGTGCCAGCAGCTTGAGGGGCTTGGCTAACTATGGCTACACCTTC
TRBJ1-1	TRBD1	TRBV30	17	.	CAWTRDRGQAENTEAFF	TGTGCCTGGACTCGAGACAGGGGGCAGGCGGAGAACACTGAAGCTTTCTTT
TRBJ2-6	TRBD1	TRBV24-1	19	.	CATSDPAGGISSGANVLTF	TGTGCCACCAGTGACCCGGCAGGGGGTATTAGCTCTGGGGCCAACGTCCTGACTTTC
TRBJ1-6	.	TRBV5-4	14	.	CASFSREQNSPLHF	TGTGCCAGTTTCTCCAGGGAACAAAATTCACCCCTCCACTTT
TRBJ1-2	TRBD1	TRBV19	15	.	CASSIRDRGGYGYTF	TGTGCCAGTAGTATTCGGGACAGGGGAGGCTATGGCTACACCTTC
TRBJ2-3	.	TRBV6-6	12	.	CASAKGVDTQYF	TGTGCCAGTGCAAAGGGGGTAGATACGCAGTATTTT
TRBJ2-4	.	TRBV3-1/TRBV3-2	20	.	CASSQEMNSLRLSGKNIQYF	TGTGCCAGCAGCCAAGAAATGAATTCTCTGAGACTAAGTGGCAAAAACATTCAGTACTTC
TRBJ2-2	.	TRBV9	15	.	CASSARGQITGELFF	TGTGCCAGCAGCGCACGAGGACAAATCACCGGGGAGCTGTTTTTT
TRBJ2-7	TRBD1	TRBV6-6	16	once	CASRLTGARWGGEQYF	TGTGCCAGCAGGCTGACAGGGGCCAGATGGGGTGGGGAGCAGTACTTC
TRBJ2-1	.	TRBV5-6	16	.	CASSNGDSSSYNEQFF	TGTGCCAGCAGCAACGGGGACTCGAGCTCCTACAATGAGCAGTTCTTC
TRBJ2-7	TRBD1	TRBV28	13	.	CASNRDRFLEQYF	TGTGCCAGCAACCGGGACAGGTTCTTGGAGCAGTACTTC
TRBJ2-5	.	TRBV4-2	17	.	CASSQVSPGQGQETQYF	TGTGCCAGCAGCCAAGTGTCTCCCGGGCAGGGCCAAGAGACCCAGTACTTC
TRBJ2-3	.	TRBV5-1	14	.	CASSSGQSTDTQYF	TGCGCCAGCAGCTCTGGACAGTCCACAGATACGCAGTATTTT
TRBJ1-4	.	TRBV5-1	16	.	CASSSTSAGPTEKLFF	TGCGCCAGCAGCTCTACCTCAGCAGGGCCCACCGAAAAACTGTTTTTT
TRBJ1-4	.	TRBV7-2	15	few	CASSLGGGVGEKLFF	TGTGCCAGCAGCTTAGGAGGAGGGGTCGGTGAAAAACTGTTTTTT
TRBJ1-2	TRBD1	TRBV30	11	.	CALGEGAGYTF	TGTGCCTTGGGGGAGGGGGCTGGCTACACCTTC
TRBJ2-7	TRBD1	TRBV28	15	.	CASRPAAGGYYEQYF	TGTGCCAGCAGACCTGCGGCAGGGGGCTACTACGAGCAGTACTTC
TRBJ2-2	.	TRBV24-1	13	.	CATSDPGVGELFF	TGTGCCACCAGTGATCCAGGGGTCGGGGAGCTGTTTTTT
TRBJ1-3	TRBD1	TRBV18	15	.	CASSPWTGTGNTIYF	TGTGCCAGCTCACCATGGACAGGGACTGGAAACACCATATATTTT